This passage covers 24 T cell receptor beta chains from one sample sequenced in a study of cytomegalovirus exposure and HLA in healthy donors. PCR amplification relied on 60 Vbeta primers (plus 13 Jbeta primers). The table came from immunoSEQ multiplex PCR; TCRdb's copy has only in-frame clones and leaves some out. The table has about 160,000 clones, less than 80% seen once. Material: PBMCs. The receptors originated from a female donor in good health and CMV-seronegative.

This clone was seen a few times. The chain couples TRBV9 to TRBJ2-5; 10 positions agree with TRBD2. Germline V gives CDR1 SGDLS, CDR2 YYNGEE. CDR3 size: 16 residues. Trimming took 4 bases from V and 5 from J; bases not matched to a gene: 11. The CDR3 bases are TGTGCCAGCAGCCCCCGGATAGCGGGGGGTCTGGAGACCCAGTACTTC. Translated, it gives CASSPRIAGGLETQYF.

This chain joins TRBV2 and TRBJ2-1; 13 positions agree with TRBD2. Trimming cost V 6 bases and J 6 bases; bases outside gene matches: 5. This CDR3 spans 15 amino acids. CDR1 SNHLY and CDR2 FYNNEI come from the germline V gene. DNA of the CDR3: TGTGCCAGCAGGTACGGGACTAGCGGGGCCAATGAGCAGTTCTTC. Protein: CASRYGTSGANEQFF.

This clone was detected only once. This chain uses TRBV5-1 with TRBJ2-1; possible D gene TRBD2, 6 bases. The CDR3 covers 13 residues. Trimming removed 4 bases from V and 3 bases from J, with 8 bases in between. Germline V lookup: CDR1 SGHRS, CDR2 YFSETQ. The CDR3 nucleotides read TGCGCCAGCAGCATAGCGGTCTACAATGAGCAGTTCTTC. Encoded protein: CASSIAVYNEQFF.

The chain has TRBV6-1 and TRBJ1-2, with a weak D call TRBD1 (6 bases). This CDR3 comprises 13 residues. The V end was cut by 6 bases, the J end by 2 bases, with 10 bases between. Germline CDR1 is MNHNS and CDR2 is SASEGT. The DNA for the CDR3 is TGTGCCAGCAGGACAGGTATAAACTATGGCTACACCTTC. Translating gives CASRTGINYGYTF.

This clone was picked up one time. V is TRBV19 and J is TRBJ2-7; perhaps TRBD1 as D (7 bases). Germline lookup yields CDR1 LNHDA and CDR2 SQIVND (reference sequence). Trimming pared 3 bases from V and 4 bases from J, leaving 16 bases between. The CDR3 sequence is 15 residues long. The CDR3 spells CASSMRGDSLYEQYF. The CDR3 DNA reads as TGTGCCAGTAGTATGAGGGGGGACAGTCTTTACGAGCAGTACTTC.

This chain connects TRBV15 to TRBJ1-5; D uncertain. Trimming pared 0 bases from V and 6 bases from J, leaving 6 bases between. Looked up from germline, CDR1 is LNHNV and CDR2 is YYDKDF (reference sequence). This CDR3 contains 13 residues. The CDR3 sequence is CATSREAGQPQHF. Written as DNA, the CDR3 is TGTGCCACCAGCAGAGAAGCGGGTCAGCCCCAGCATTTT.

This clone was counted only a few times. The genes are TRBV7-9 and TRBJ2-1, with 15 bases identical to TRBD2. The length of the CDR3 is 16 residues. Germline trimming cut 5 bases from V and 8 bases from J; bases unmatched to any gene: 7. CDR1 is SEHNR, CDR2 FQNEAQ, per germline (reference sequence). The CDR3 sequence: CASSPRTSGGAYEQFF. The CDR3 DNA sequence: TGTGCCAGCAGCCCTAGGACTAGCGGGGGGGCCTATGAGCAGTTCTTC. Full variable domain (rest looked up from reference TRBV7-9 and TRBJ2-1): DTGVSQNPRHKITKRGQNVTFRCDPISEHNRLYWYRQTLGQGPEFLTYFQNEAQLEKSRLLSDRFSAERPKGSFSTLEIQRTEQGDSAMYLCASSPRTSGGAYEQFFGPGTRLTVL.

This clone appeared a few times. V and J are TRBV7-6 and TRBJ2-3; D not certain. CDR1 and CDR2 from the germline V gene are SGHVS and FNYEAQ. The CDR3 spans 12 residues. Trimming left V 4 bases short and J 2 bases short, with 4 bases between. The CDR3 bases are TGTGCCAGCAGCTCCTACACAGATACGCAGTATTTT. Translating it yields CASSSYTDTQYF. Drawing the rest from reference TRBV7-6 and TRBJ2-3, the complete variable domain is GAGVSQSPRYKVTKRGQDVALRCDPISGHVSLYWYRQALGQGPEFLTYFNYEAQQDKSGLPNDRFSAERPEGSISTLTIQRTEQRDSAMYRCASSSYTDTQYFGPGTRLTVL.

The chain couples TRBV15 to TRBJ2-5; 8 positions agree with TRBD2. Per germline, CDR1 LNHNV and CDR2 YYDKDF (reference sequence). V lost 1 base and J lost 4; bases outside the gene matches: 11. The CDR3 consists of 17 residues. In nucleotides, the CDR3 is TGTGCCACCAGCAGAGGCGTCGGGGGGGCCGTTCTAGAGACCCAGTACTTC. Protein sequence: CATSRGVGGAVLETQYF.

The chain couples TRBV7-2 to TRBJ1-1, with 7 bases fitting TRBD1. The length of the CDR3 is 16 residues. With V trimmed by 5 bases and J by 0 bases, 9 bases remained unmatched. From germline, CDR1 is SGHTA and CDR2 FQGNSA. As DNA, the CDR3 is TGTGCCAGCAGCCGAAGGGACAGCCCTATGAACACTGAAGCTTTCTTT. It specifies CASSRRDSPMNTEAFF. Full variable domain (missing parts from reference TRBV7-2 and TRBJ1-1): GAGVSQSPSNKVTEKGKDVELRCDPISGHTALYWYRQSLGQGLEFLIYFQGNSAPDKSGLPSDRFSAERTGGSVSTLTIQRTQQEDSAVYLCASSRRDSPMNTEAFFGQGTRLTVV.

The chain has TRBV5-5 and TRBJ1-1; D is ambiguous. V shed 2 bases and J shed 4 bases, with 12 bases lying between them. The CDR3 consists of 14 residues. CDR1 SGHKS and CDR2 YYEKEE come from the germline V gene (reference sequence). DNA of the CDR3: TGTGCCAGCAGCTTCCCCTCCCGCAGCACTGAAGCTTTCTTT. This encodes CASSFPSRSTEAFF.

This chain uses TRBV4-3 with TRBJ2-2; D unresolved. The CDR3 sequence is 13 residues long. The V and J ends lost 0 bases and 4 bases respectively, with 3 bases between them. The germline CDR1 and CDR2 sequences are LGHNA and YSLEER. The chain's CDR3 is CASSQDVTGELFF. The CDR3 bases are TGCGCCAGCAGCCAAGACGTCACCGGGGAGCTGTTTTTT.

CDR3 sequence reads: CASRENDRGLEKLFF. The CDR3 DNA reads TGTGCCAGCAGAGAGAATGACAGGGGGCTTGAAAAACTGTTTTTT. This rearrangement joins TRBV25-1 to TRBJ1-4, with TRBD1 matching 10 bases. The CDR3 has 15 residues. V was clipped by 6 bases and J by 7 bases; unmatched bases: 8. The germline gives CDR1 MGHDK, CDR2 SYGVNS.

Written as DNA, the CDR3 is TGTGCCATCAGTGAGAGCGGGATTGGGGATACGCAGTATTTT. It encodes CAISESGIGDTQYF. The chain has TRBV10-3 and TRBJ2-3; 7 positions match TRBD2. The CDR3 covers 14 residues. J gave up 6 bases and V 2 bases, and 5 bases lay outside the gene matches. Germline V CDR1 and CDR2: ENHRY, SYGVKD.

The chain joins TRBV4-2 to TRBJ2-1, with 12 bases lining up with TRBD2. V lost 3 bases and J lost 8; bases outside the gene matches: 2. Germline loops: CDR1 LGHNA, CDR2 YNFKEQ. The CDR3 consists of 14 residues. The CDR3 nucleotides are TGTGCCAGCAGCCAGCCTAGCGGGAGGGATGAGCAGTTCTTC. Translated: CASSQPSGRDEQFF.

The chain links TRBV5-6 to TRBJ1-5; maybe TRBD1 (5 bases). The CDR3 contains 16 residues. Deletions cut 0 bases from V and 7 bases from J, with 17 bases between. The germline V gene has CDR1 SGHDT and CDR2 YYEEEE. For the CDR3, the DNA is TGTGCCAGCAGCTTGGCCGGGCTCGGGGGTGGCCAGCCCCAGCATTTT. As protein: CASSLAGLGGGQPQHF.

This clone came up once. The gene calls are TRBV7-2 and TRBJ1-2; no reliable D call. This CDR3 region has 17 residues. Germline loops: CDR1 SGHTA, CDR2 FQGNSA. Trimming removed 2 bases from V and 1 base from J, with 17 bases in between. The CDR3 sequence is CASSLKSSRSFNYGYTF. The CDR3, as DNA: TGTGCCAGCAGCTTAAAAAGTAGCCGCTCCTTTAACTATGGCTACACCTTC.

The rearrangement uses TRBV18 and TRBJ2-1, with D perhaps TRBD2 (6 bases). V was cut by 2 bases and J by 7 bases, with 12 bases left in between. The CDR3 is 14 residues long. From germline, CDR1 is KGHSH and CDR2 LQKENI. The CDR3 sequence is CASSPIGSGNEQFF. CDR3 DNA: TGTGCCAGCTCACCAATCGGTAGCGGAAATGAGCAGTTCTTC. Based on the CDR3 plus reference TRBV18 and TRBJ2-1, the full variable domain is NAGVMQNPRHLVRRRGQEARLRCSPMKGHSHVYWYRQLPEEGLKFMVYLQKENIIDESGMPKERFSAEFPKEGPSILRIQQVVRGDSAAYFCASSPIGSGNEQFFGPGTRLTVL.

The table lists this clone with a few counts. This chain uses TRBV2 with TRBJ2-2; TRBD1 matches at 10 bases. The CDR3 is 17 amino acids. CDR1 is SNHLY, CDR2 FYNNEI, per germline. V lost 3 bases and J lost 1; bases outside the gene matches: 5. This chain's CDR3 is CASSEGTGVRNTGELFF. The DNA of the CDR3 is TGTGCCAGCAGTGAGGGGACAGGGGTACGGAACACCGGGGAGCTGTTTTTT.

This clone was seen a few times. The junction and the germline gene differ at one end; a read error may be behind it. The chain has TRBV19 and TRBJ2-7; maybe TRBD1 (5 bases). CDR3 length equals 8 residues. Germline CDR1 is LNHDA and CDR2 is SQIVND (reference sequence). In nucleotides, the CDR3 is TGTGCCAGTAGTATCCCAGGGTGG. This gives the protein CASSIPGW.

The chain has TRBV11-1 and TRBJ1-2; TRBD1 matches 7 bases. The length of the CDR3 is 14 residues. Unmatched junction bases numbered 5, after V lost 5 bases and J lost 2 bases. CDR1 is SGHAT and CDR2 is FQDESV in the germline V gene (reference sequence). The DNA for the CDR3 is TGTGCCAGCAGCCCAGGGGGTTCAAACTATGGCTACACCTTC. Protein sequence: CASSPGGSNYGYTF.

The CDR3 loop reads CASSPDREQYF. The CDR3 DNA sequence: TGTGCCAGCAGCCCAGACAGAGAGCAGTACTTC. The chain uses TRBV7-9 and TRBJ2-7, with a weak D call TRBD1 (5 bases). Germline CDR1 reads SEHNR; CDR2 reads FQNEAQ (reference sequence). The CDR3 covers 11 residues. V was cut by 5 bases and J by 7 bases, with 9 bases left in between.

This clone was counted a few times. The chain couples TRBV6-5 to TRBJ2-5; 11 nucleotides agree with TRBD2. CDR1 is MNHEY, CDR2 SVGAGI, per germline. This CDR3 region has 16 residues. V was clipped by 0 bases and J by 2 bases; unmatched bases: 2. The CDR3 DNA is TGTGCCAGCAGTTACTCTGGGACTAGCGGACAAGAGACCCAGTACTTC. Translated: CASSYSGTSGQETQYF.

This clone was seen repeatedly, ten times or more. The V and J genes are TRBV5-4 and TRBJ2-7, with D possibly being TRBD2 (7 bases). V gave up 1 base and J gave up 5 bases, with 16 bases separating them. CDR1 and CDR2 (germline): SGHNT, YYREEE (reference sequence). This CDR3 spans 15 amino acids. The CDR3 nucleotides read TGTGCCAGCAGCTTGTTCGGCGGGGGCCTCCACGAGCAGTACTTC. It codes for CASSLFGGGLHEQYF. Drawing the rest from reference TRBV5-4 and TRBJ2-7, the complete variable domain is ETGVTQSPTHLIKTRGQQVTLRCSSQSGHNTVSWYQQALGQGPQFIFQYYREEENGRGNFPPRFSGLQFPNYSSELNVNALELDDSALYLCASSLFGGGLHEQYFGPGTRLTVT.